This T cell receptor (beta chain) was sequenced during a study of CD4+ T cells in melanoma. Produced via immunoSEQ multiplex PCR; TCRdb's table is partial and in-frame only. In the table there are around 100,000 clones, approximately 90% of which are singletons. Overall study findings and caveats: In melanoma, neoantigen-specific CD4+ T cells reportedly differed in differentiation state. CD8+ T cell, macrophage and B cell function reportedly correlated with neoantigen-specific CD4+ T cells.

About this clone: Its specificity is not known.

This CDR3 spans 18 amino acids. V lost 1 base and J lost 0; bases outside the gene matches: 6. Germline V gene data show CDR1 as LGHNA and CDR2 as YSLEER. This sequence was found in a human donor with melanoma. The chain joins TRBV4-3 to TRBJ2-2, with TRBD2 identical over 9 bases. Sequencing used peripheral blood. As DNA, the CDR3 is TGCGCCAGCAGCCAAGGAGCGGGGGGAACCTCGAACACCGGGGAGCTGTTTTTT. Amino acids: CASSQGAGGTSNTGELFF.